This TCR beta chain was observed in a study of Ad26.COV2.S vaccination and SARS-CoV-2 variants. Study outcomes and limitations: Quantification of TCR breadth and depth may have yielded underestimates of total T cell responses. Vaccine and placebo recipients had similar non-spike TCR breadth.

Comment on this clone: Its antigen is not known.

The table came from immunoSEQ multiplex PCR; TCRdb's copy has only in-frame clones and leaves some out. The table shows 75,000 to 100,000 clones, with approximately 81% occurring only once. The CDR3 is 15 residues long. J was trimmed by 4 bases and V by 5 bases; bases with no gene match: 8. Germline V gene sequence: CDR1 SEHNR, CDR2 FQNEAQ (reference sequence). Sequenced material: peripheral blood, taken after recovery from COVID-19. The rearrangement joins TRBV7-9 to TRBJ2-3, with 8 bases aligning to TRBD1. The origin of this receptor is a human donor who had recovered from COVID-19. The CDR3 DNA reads TGTGCCAGCAGCACCCCAGGGGGCGGCGCAGATACGCAGTATTTT. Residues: CASSTPGGGADTQYF.